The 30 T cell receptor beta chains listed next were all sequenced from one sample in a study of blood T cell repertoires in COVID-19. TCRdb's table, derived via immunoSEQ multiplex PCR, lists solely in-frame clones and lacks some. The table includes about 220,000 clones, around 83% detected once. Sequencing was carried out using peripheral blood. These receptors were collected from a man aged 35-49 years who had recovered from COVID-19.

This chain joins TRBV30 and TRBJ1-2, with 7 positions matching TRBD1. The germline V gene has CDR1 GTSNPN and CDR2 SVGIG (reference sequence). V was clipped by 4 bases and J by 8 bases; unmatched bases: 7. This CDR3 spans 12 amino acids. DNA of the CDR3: TGTGCCTGGACCGGACAGGCGGGGGGCTACACCTTC. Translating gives CAWTGQAGGYTF.

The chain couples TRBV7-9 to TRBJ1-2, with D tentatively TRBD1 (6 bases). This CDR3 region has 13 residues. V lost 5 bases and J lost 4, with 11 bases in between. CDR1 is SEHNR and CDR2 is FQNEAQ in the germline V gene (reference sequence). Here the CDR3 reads CASSPPTGYGYTF. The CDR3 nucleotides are TGTGCCAGCAGCCCACCGACAGGCTATGGCTACACCTTC.

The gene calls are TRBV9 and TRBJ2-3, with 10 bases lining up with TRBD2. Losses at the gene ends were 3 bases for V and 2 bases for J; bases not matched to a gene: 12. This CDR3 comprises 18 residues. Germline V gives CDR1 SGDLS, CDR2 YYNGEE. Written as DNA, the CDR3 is TGTGCCAGCAGCGCCCCTCGTTTAGCGGGGGGCTACACAGATACGCAGTATTTT. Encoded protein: CASSAPRLAGGYTDTQYF.

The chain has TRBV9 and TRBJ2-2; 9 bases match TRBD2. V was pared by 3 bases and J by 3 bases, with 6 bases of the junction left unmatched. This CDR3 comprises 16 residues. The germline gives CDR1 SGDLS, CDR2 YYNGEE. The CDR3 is CASSASTSGYTGELFF. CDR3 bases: TGTGCCAGCAGCGCGTCGACTAGCGGATACACCGGGGAGCTGTTTTTT.

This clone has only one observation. The CDR3 coding sequence is TGTGCCAGCACCCCGACAGGGGGCTATGAAAAACTGTTTTTT. It is translated as CASTPTGGYEKLFF. The V gene is TRBV6-5, the J gene TRBJ1-4, with 10 bases aligning to TRBD1. V shed 7 bases and J 6 bases; nucleotides not matched to a gene: 5. This CDR3 contains 14 residues. Germline CDR1 and CDR2: MNHEY and SVGAGI.

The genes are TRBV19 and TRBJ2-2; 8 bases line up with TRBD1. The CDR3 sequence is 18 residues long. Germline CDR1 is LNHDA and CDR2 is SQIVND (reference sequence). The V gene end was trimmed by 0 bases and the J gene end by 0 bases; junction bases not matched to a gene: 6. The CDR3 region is CASSIDSVQGANTGELFF. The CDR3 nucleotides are TGTGCCAGTAGTATAGATTCGGTACAGGGGGCGAACACCGGGGAGCTGTTTTTT.

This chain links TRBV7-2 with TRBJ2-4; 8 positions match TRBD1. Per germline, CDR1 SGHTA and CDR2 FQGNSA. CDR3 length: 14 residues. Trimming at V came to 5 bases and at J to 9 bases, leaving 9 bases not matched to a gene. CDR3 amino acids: CASSQDRGYGIQYF. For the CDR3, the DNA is TGTGCCAGCAGCCAAGACAGGGGATACGGCATTCAGTACTTC.

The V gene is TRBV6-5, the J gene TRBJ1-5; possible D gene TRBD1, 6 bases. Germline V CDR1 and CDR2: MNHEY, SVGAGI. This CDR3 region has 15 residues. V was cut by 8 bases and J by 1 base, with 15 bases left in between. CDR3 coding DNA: TGTGCCAGCTGCAGGGGCAGGGTAAGCAATCAGCCCCAGCATTTT. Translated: CASCRGRVSNQPQHF.

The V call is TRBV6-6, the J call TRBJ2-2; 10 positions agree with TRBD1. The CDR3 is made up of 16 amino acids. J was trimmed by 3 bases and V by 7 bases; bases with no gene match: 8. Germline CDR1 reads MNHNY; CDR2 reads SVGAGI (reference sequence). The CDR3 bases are TGTGCCAGCACCCAGACAGGGGGCTTCGACACCGGGGAGCTGTTTTTT. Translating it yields CASTQTGGFDTGELFF.

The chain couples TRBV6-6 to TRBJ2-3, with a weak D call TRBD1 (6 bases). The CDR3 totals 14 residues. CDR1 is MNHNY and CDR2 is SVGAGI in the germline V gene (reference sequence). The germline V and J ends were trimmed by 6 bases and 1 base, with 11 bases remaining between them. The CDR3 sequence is CASRSRQGTDTQYF. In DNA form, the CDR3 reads TGTGCCAGCAGATCGAGACAGGGCACAGATACGCAGTATTTT.

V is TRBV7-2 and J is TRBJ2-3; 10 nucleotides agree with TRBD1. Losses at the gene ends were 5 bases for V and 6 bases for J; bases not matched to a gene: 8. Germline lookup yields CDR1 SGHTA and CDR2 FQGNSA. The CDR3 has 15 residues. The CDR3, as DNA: TGTGCCAGCAGCCAAGCCGGGACAGGGGTGGATACGCAGTATTTT. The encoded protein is CASSQAGTGVDTQYF.

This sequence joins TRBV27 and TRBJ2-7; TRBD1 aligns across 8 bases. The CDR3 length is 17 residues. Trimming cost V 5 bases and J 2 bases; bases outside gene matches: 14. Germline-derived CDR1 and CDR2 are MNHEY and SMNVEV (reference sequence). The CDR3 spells CASSPFGRAGQAYEQYF. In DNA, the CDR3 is TGTGCCAGCAGTCCCTTCGGGCGGGCGGGACAGGCCTACGAGCAGTACTTC.

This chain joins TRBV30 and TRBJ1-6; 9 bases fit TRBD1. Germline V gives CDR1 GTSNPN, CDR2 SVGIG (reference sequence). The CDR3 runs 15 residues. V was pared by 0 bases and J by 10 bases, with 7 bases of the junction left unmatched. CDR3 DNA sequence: TGTGCCTGGAGTGTTATCGAGACAGGGGGGTCACCCCTCCACTTT. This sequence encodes CAWSVIETGGSPLHF.

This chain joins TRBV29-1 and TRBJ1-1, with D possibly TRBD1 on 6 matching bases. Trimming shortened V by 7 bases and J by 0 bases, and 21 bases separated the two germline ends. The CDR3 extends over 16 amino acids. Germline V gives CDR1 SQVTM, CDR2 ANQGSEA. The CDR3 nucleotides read TGCAGCGCCTCCCGAGGGGGGGGGTTCATGAACACTGAAGCTTTCTTT. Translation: CSASRGGGFMNTEAFF.

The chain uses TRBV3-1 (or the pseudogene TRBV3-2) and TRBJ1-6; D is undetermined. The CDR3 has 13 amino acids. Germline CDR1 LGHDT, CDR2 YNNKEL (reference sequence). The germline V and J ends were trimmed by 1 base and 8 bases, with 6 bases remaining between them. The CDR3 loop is CASSQVGDSPLHF. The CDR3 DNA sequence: TGTGCCAGCAGCCAAGTAGGAGATTCACCCCTCCACTTT.

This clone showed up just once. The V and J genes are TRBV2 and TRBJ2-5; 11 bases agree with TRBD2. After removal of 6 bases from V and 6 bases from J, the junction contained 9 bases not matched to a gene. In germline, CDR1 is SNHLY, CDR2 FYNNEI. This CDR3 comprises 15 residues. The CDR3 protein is CASRILAGVSKTQYF. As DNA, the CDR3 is TGTGCCAGCAGAATACTAGCGGGAGTGTCTAAGACCCAGTACTTC.

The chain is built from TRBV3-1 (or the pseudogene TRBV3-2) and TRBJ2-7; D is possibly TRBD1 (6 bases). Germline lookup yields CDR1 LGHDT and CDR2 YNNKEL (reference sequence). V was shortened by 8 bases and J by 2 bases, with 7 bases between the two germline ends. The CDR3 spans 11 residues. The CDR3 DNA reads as TGTGCCAGCGGGGGCGCCTACGAGCAGTACTTC. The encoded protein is CASGGAYEQYF.

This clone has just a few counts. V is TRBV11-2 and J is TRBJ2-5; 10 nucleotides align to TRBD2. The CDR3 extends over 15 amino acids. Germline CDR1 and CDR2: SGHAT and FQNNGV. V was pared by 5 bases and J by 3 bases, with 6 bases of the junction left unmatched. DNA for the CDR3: TGTGCCAGCAGCACGCGCACTAGCGGGGAAGAGACCCAGTACTTC. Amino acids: CASSTRTSGEETQYF.

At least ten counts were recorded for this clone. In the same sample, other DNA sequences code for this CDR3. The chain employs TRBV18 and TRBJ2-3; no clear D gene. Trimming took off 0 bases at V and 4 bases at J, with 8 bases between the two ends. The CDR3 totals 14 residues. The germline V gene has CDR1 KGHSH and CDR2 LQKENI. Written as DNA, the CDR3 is TGTGCCAGCTCACCACCCTCCTCCGCAGATACGCAGTATTTT. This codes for CASSPPSSADTQYF.

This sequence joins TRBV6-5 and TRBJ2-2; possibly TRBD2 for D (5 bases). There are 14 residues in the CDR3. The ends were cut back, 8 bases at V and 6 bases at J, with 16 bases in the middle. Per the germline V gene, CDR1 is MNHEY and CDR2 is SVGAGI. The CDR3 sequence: CASERASLPGELFF. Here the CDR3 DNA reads TGTGCCAGCGAACGGGCTAGCCTCCCCGGGGAGCTGTTTTTT.

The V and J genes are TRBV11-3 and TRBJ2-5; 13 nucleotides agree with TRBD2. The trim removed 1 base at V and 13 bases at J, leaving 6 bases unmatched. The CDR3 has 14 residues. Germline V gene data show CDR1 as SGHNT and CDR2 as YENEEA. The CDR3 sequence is CASSLVGLAGERYF. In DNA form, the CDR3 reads TGTGCCAGCAGCTTAGTAGGACTAGCGGGGGAACGGTACTTC.

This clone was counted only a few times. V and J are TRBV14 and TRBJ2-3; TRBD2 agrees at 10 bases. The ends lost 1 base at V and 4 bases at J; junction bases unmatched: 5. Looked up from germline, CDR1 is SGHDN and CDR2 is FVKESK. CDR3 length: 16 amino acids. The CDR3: CASSQAGTSVPDTQYF. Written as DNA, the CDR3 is TGTGCCAGCAGCCAAGCCGGGACTAGCGTCCCAGATACGCAGTATTTT.

CDR3 DNA sequence: TGTGCCAGCAGCTTGGGTATTAGCGGCGCTTTAAGTAACTACAATGAGCAGTTCTTC. Its protein is CASSLGISGALSNYNEQFF. This chain uses TRBV5-4 with TRBJ2-1, with D possibly matching TRBD2 (6 bases). Per the germline V gene, CDR1 is SGHNT and CDR2 is YYREEE (reference sequence). The V end lost 0 bases, the J end lost 3 bases, and 22 bases lay between the germline ends. The CDR3 consists of 19 residues. Filled out from reference TRBV5-4 and TRBJ2-1, the complete variable domain reads ETGVTQSPTHLIKTRGQQVTLRCSSQSGHNTVSWYQQALGQGPQFIFQYYREEENGRGNFPPRFSGLQFPNYSSELNVNALELDDSALYLCASSLGISGALSNYNEQFFGPGTRLTVL.

CDR3 nucleotides: TGTGCCAGCAGCTTAGGGGAGGGCGAAAAACTGTTTTTT. This sequence encodes CASSLGEGEKLFF. This chain uses TRBV13 with TRBJ1-4; D is uncertain. This CDR3 has 13 residues. V lost 0 bases and J lost 8, with 7 bases in between. Germline CDR1 reads PRHDT; CDR2 reads FYEKMQ (reference sequence).

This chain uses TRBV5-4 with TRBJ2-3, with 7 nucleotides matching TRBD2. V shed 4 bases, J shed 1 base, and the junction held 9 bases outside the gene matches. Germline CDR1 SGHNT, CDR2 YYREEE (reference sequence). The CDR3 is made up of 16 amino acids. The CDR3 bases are TGTGCCAGCAGCCGTCCTAGCGCGGGGGGCACAGATACGCAGTATTTT. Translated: CASSRPSAGGTDTQYF. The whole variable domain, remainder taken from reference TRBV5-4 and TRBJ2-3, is ETGVTQSPTHLIKTRGQQVTLRCSSQSGHNTVSWYQQALGQGPQFIFQYYREEENGRGNFPPRFSGLQFPNYSSELNVNALELDDSALYLCASSRPSAGGTDTQYFGPGTRLTVL.

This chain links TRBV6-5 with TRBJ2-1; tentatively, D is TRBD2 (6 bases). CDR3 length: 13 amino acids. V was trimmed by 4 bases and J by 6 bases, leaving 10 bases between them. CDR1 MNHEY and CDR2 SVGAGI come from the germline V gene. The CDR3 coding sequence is TGTGCCAGCAGTTCCTGGAGGGGCAATGAGCAGTTCTTC. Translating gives CASSSWRGNEQFF.

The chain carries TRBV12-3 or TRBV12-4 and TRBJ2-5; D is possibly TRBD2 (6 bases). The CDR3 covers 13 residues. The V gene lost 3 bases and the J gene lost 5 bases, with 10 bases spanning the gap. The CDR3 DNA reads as TGTGCCAGCAGTTTGGAGGGCGGGGAGACCCAGTACTTC. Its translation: CASSLEGGETQYF.

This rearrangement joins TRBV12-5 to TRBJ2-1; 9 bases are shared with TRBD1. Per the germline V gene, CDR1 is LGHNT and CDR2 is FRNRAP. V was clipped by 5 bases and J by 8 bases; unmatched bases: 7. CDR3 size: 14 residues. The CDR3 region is CASGVGQGGDEQFF. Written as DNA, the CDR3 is TGTGCTAGTGGTGTGGGACAGGGTGGGGATGAGCAGTTCTTC.

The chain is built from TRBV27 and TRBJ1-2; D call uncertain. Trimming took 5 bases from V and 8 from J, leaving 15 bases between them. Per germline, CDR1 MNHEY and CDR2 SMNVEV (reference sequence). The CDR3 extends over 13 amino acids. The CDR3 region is CASSPGLPGGYTF. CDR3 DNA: TGTGCCAGCAGTCCGGGCCTGCCGGGGGGCTACACCTTC.

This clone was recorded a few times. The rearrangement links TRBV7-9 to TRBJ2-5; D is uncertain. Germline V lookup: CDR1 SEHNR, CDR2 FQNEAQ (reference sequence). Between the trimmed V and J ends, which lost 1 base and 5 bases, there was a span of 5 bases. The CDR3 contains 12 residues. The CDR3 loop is CASSLDGETQYF. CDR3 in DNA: TGTGCCAGCAGCTTAGACGGGGAGACCCAGTACTTC.